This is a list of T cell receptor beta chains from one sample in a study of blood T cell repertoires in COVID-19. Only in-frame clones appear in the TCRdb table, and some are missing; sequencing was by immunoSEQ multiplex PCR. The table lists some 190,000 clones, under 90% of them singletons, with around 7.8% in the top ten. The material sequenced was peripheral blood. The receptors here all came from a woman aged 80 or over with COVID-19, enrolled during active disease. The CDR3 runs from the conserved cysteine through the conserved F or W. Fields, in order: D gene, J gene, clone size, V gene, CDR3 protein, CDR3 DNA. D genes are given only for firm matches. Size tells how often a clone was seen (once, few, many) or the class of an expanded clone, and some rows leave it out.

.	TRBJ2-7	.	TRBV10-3	CAISENRDEQYF	TGTGCCATCAGTGAGAACAGGGACGAGCAGTACTTC
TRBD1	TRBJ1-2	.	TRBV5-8	CASTSPDRGGGYTF	TGTGCCAGCACTTCCCCCGACAGGGGCGGAGGCTACACCTTC
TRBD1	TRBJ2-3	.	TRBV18	CASSLRTGSTDTQYF	TGTGCCAGCTCACTTCGGACAGGGAGCACAGATACGCAGTATTTT
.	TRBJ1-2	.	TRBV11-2	CASSAGNYGYTF	TGTGCCAGCAGCGCCGGGAACTATGGCTACACCTTC
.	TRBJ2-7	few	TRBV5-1	CASRALDGGYGEQYF	TGCGCCAGCAGAGCCCTAGACGGGGGATATGGAGAGCAGTACTTC
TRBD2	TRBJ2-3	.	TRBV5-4	CASREGAGGGTDTQYF	TGTGCCAGCAGGGAAGGTGCGGGAGGGGGCACAGATACGCAGTATTTT
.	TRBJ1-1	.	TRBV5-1	CASSLNGEASEAFF	TGCGCCAGCAGCTTGAACGGGGAAGCGTCTGAAGCTTTCTTT
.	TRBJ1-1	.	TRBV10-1	CASSEGGIAEAFF	TGCGCCAGCAGTGAGGGAGGTATCGCTGAAGCTTTCTTT
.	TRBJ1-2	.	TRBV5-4	CASSLAGGDGYTF	TGTGCCAGCAGCTTGGCCGGGGGGGATGGCTACACCTTC
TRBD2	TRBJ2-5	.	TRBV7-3	CASSRSGVGEETQYF	TGTGCCAGCAGCCGGAGCGGGGTTGGTGAAGAGACCCAGTACTTC
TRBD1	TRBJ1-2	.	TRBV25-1	CASSEWETGFYGYTF	TGTGCCAGCAGTGAATGGGAGACAGGGTTCTATGGCTACACCTTC
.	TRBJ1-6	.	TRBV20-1	CSASPAGNYNSPLHF	TGCAGTGCTAGTCCCGCGGGAAACTATAATTCACCCCTCCACTTT
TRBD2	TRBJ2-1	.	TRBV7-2	CASSHIRDYWDEQFF	TGTGCCAGCAGCCACATCCGGGACTATTGGGATGAGCAGTTCTTC
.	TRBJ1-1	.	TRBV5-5	CASSYIRGTTEAFF	TGTGCCAGCAGCTACATAAGGGGGACCACTGAAGCTTTCTTT
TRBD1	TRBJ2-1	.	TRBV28	CASSFPDRGQFF	TGTGCCAGCAGTTTCCCGGACAGGGGGCAGTTCTTC